The clone carrying this TCR beta chain came up a few times. Its antigen is unidentified. TCRdb keeps only in-frame clones here, not all; method: immunoSEQ multiplex PCR. Of over a thousand clones in the sample, more than 25% were seen once. This entry is derived from a study of T cells in localized non-small cell lung cancer. Study-wide points: In uninvolved adjacent lung, T cell clonality reached its highest value, exceeding tumor. In adjacent lung appeared a median about 58 of the top 100 tumor clones. Higher blood T cell density went with longer overall survival.

This TCR was recovered from a male donor aged 60 or over with stage I squamous cell lung carcinoma. The starting material was normal lung tissue next to the tumor, obtained before any cancer treatment.

In DNA form, the CDR3 reads TGCGCCAGCAGCCACCCAGGGCTCAAGGCGGGAGATGGGTACAATGAGCAGTTCTTC. The encoded protein is CASSHPGLKAGDGYNEQFF. This rearrangement joins TRBV4-1 to TRBJ2-1; 7 bases agree with TRBD2. The CDR3 has 19 amino acids. Germline CDR1 MGHRA, CDR2 YSYEKL. J gave up 4 bases and V 3 bases, and 18 bases lay outside the gene matches.